Below, 21 T cell receptor beta chains from the same sample are listed, as sequenced in a study of T cell responses to AZD1222 COVID-19 vaccine. The table came from immunoSEQ multiplex PCR; TCRdb's copy has only in-frame clones and leaves some out. Of about 130,000 clones in the sample, 88% are singletons; the top ten hold approximately 8%. Here the sequenced sample was peripheral blood, taken on day 0 of AZD1222 vaccination. All receptors come from an adult in good health.

The count of this clone is one. The V and J genes are TRBV6-2 or TRBV6-3 and TRBJ2-4, with D possibly matching TRBD1 (6 bases). The germline gives CDR1 MNHEY, CDR2 SVGEGT. Trimming shortened V by 6 bases and J by 0 bases, and 12 bases separated the two germline ends. There are 15 residues in the CDR3. The CDR3: CASSSQQGAKNIQYF. The CDR3 region has the DNA TGTGCCAGCAGCTCCCAACAGGGAGCCAAAAACATTCAGTACTTC.

This clone appeared a few times. The chain recombines TRBV7-9 with TRBJ2-4, with 8 nucleotides matching TRBD1. The CDR3 is made up of 14 amino acids. Trimming removed 5 bases from V and 7 bases from J; junction bases left unmatched: 7. Germline V gene sequence: CDR1 SEHNR, CDR2 FQNEAQ (reference sequence). The CDR3 spells CASSPQGGTNIQYF. As DNA, the CDR3 is TGTGCCAGCAGCCCACAGGGGGGAACGAACATTCAGTACTTC.

This chain uses TRBV5-4 with TRBJ2-1; 8 bases line up with TRBD2. This CDR3 spans 14 amino acids. Germline V gene sequence: CDR1 SGHNT, CDR2 YYREEE (reference sequence). The J segment lost 3 bases and the V segment lost 7 bases, leaving 6 bases of the junction unmatched. CDR3 bases: TGTGCCAGCTCCAGCGGGGGAGTCTACAATGAGCAGTTCTTC. The encoded protein is CASSSGGVYNEQFF.

The genes are TRBV13 and TRBJ1-6; unclear D gene. CDR1 is PRHDT and CDR2 is FYEKMQ in the germline V gene (reference sequence). This CDR3 has 15 residues. V was shortened by 0 bases and J by 5 bases, with 8 bases between the two germline ends. The chain's CDR3 is CASSLGAGDNSPLHF. The CDR3 bases are TGTGCCAGCAGCTTAGGGGCAGGAGATAATTCACCCCTCCACTTT.

The chain combines TRBV5-6 with TRBJ1-5, with 8 bases lining up with TRBD1. J lost 5 bases, V lost 0 bases, and 4 bases had no gene match. CDR3 length equals 15 residues. CDR1 and CDR2 from the germline V gene are SGHDT and YYEEEE. CDR3 loop: CASSLGQGSYQPQHF. The CDR3 DNA reads TGTGCCAGCAGCTTGGGACAGGGGTCATATCAGCCCCAGCATTTT.

This clone has only one observation. The J gene is TRBJ2-5, the V gene TRBV9, with D maybe TRBD1 (6 bases). Per the germline V gene, CDR1 is SGDLS and CDR2 is YYNGEE. CDR3 size: 15 residues. The V and J ends lost 4 bases and 2 bases respectively, with 15 bases between them. This CDR3 reads CASSSQTGAQETQYF. CDR3 DNA: TGTGCCAGCAGCTCCCAGACAGGAGCACAAGAGACCCAGTACTTC.

The genes are TRBV29-1 and TRBJ2-5, with D tentatively TRBD2 (6 bases). Germline-derived CDR1 and CDR2 are SQVTM and ANQGSEA. Trimming took off 6 bases at V and 1 base at J, with 12 bases between the two ends. This CDR3 comprises 13 residues. The DNA of the CDR3 is TGCAGCGTGGGGGGTTTGACCCAAGAGACCCAGTACTTC. Its translation: CSVGGLTQETQYF.

The J gene is TRBJ2-1, the V gene TRBV5-4; no reliable D call. CDR1 and CDR2 from the germline V gene are SGHNT and YYREEE (reference sequence). The germline V and J ends were trimmed by 0 bases and 8 bases, with 9 bases remaining between them. The CDR3 is 13 amino acids. CDR3 sequence (DNA): TGTGCCAGCAGCTTGGACTGGTCCCATGAGCAGTTCTTC. Amino acids: CASSLDWSHEQFF.

V is TRBV28 and J is TRBJ2-6, with D possibly called TRBD1 or TRBD2 (5 bases each). V gave up 2 bases and J gave up 4 bases, with 9 bases separating them. This CDR3 has 15 amino acids. Looked up from germline, CDR1 is MDHEN and CDR2 is SYDVKM. CDR3 amino acids: CASSLLGTGANVLTF. The CDR3 nucleotides are TGTGCCAGCAGTTTACTAGGGACCGGGGCCAACGTCCTGACTTTC.

The V call is TRBV5-1, the J call TRBJ2-7; 13 bases are shared with TRBD2. Losses at the gene ends were 3 bases for V and 0 bases for J; bases not matched to a gene: 3. The CDR3 runs 16 residues. Germline lookup yields CDR1 SGHRS and CDR2 YFSETQ. The CDR3: CASSSTSGRASYEQYF. CDR3 nucleotides: TGCGCCAGCAGCTCCACTAGCGGGAGGGCCTCCTACGAGCAGTACTTC. The full variable domain, its missing parts supplied by reference TRBV5-1 and TRBJ2-7, is KAGVTQTPRYLIKTRGQQVTLSCSPISGHRSVSWYQQTPGQGLQFLFEYFSETQRNKGNFPGRFSGRQFSNSRSEMNVSTLELGDSALYLCASSSTSGRASYEQYFGPGTRLTVT.

This chain connects TRBV5-1 to TRBJ1-4; possibly TRBD1 for D (6 bases). V was shortened by 0 bases and J by 3 bases, with 12 bases between the two germline ends. Germline V gene lookup returns CDR1 SGHRS and CDR2 YFSETQ. There are 16 residues in the CDR3. CDR3 DNA sequence: TGCGCCAGCAGCTTGGAACAGGGATCTCCTAATGAAAAACTGTTTTTT. This codes for CASSLEQGSPNEKLFF.

The chain couples TRBV9 to TRBJ2-6, with 7 bases identical to TRBD1. Germline loops: CDR1 SGDLS, CDR2 YYNGEE. The CDR3 is made up of 17 amino acids. Trimming cost V 3 bases and J 2 bases; bases outside gene matches: 8. Written as DNA, the CDR3 is TGTGCCAGCAGCGGGGGTGAGGACAGGACTGGGGCCAACGTCCTGACTTTC. Amino acids: CASSGGEDRTGANVLTF.

V gene TRBV6-5 combines with J gene TRBJ1-1; the D is unclear. The CDR3 covers 13 residues. Trimming stripped 5 bases from V and 3 bases from J, with 10 bases between. Germline V lookup: CDR1 MNHEY, CDR2 SVGAGI. CDR3 coding DNA: TGTGCCAGCAGTAACCTACTGGACACTGAAGCTTTCTTT. It codes for CASSNLLDTEAFF.

V gene TRBV6-1 combines with J gene TRBJ1-5; no clear D gene. V lost 3 bases and J lost 6, with 15 bases in between. Germline values: CDR1 MNHNS, CDR2 SASEGT. CDR3 length: 15 amino acids. The CDR3 is CASSEATERSQPQHF. CDR3 nucleotides: TGTGCCAGCAGTGAGGCGACCGAACGAAGTCAGCCCCAGCATTTT.

In this sample, this clone turned up a few times. The chain is built from TRBV7-2 and TRBJ2-1; a weak D match, TRBD2 (5 bases). Looked up from germline, CDR1 is SGHTA and CDR2 is FQGNSA. The CDR3 consists of 12 residues. V lost 6 bases, J lost 8 bases, and 11 bases lay in between. This chain's CDR3 is CASRRADDEQFF. DNA of the CDR3: TGTGCCAGCAGGCGGGCCGACGATGAGCAGTTCTTC.

This chain links TRBV5-6 with TRBJ2-7; D unresolved. Per germline, CDR1 SGHDT and CDR2 YYEEEE. The CDR3 consists of 11 residues. The ends were cut back, 3 bases at V and 5 bases at J, with 6 bases in the middle. Written as DNA, the CDR3 is TGTGCCAGCAGCTCCGTTAACGAGCAGTACTTC. Protein product: CASSSVNEQYF.

J is TRBJ2-7 and V is TRBV11-2; a weak D match, TRBD1 (5 bases). V lost 5 bases, J lost 6 bases, and 17 bases lay in between. Germline-derived CDR1 and CDR2 are SGHAT and FQNNGV. The length of the CDR3 is 14 residues. CDR3 loop: CASSPLVRVPEQYF. Here the CDR3 DNA reads TGTGCCAGCAGCCCCTTGGTCAGGGTCCCCGAGCAGTACTTC.

This chain connects TRBV19 to TRBJ2-3; D is unresolved. The germline V and J ends were trimmed by 5 bases and 0 bases, with 15 bases remaining between them. This CDR3 spans 16 amino acids. The germline CDR1 and CDR2 sequences are LNHDA and SQIVND (reference sequence). The CDR3 protein is CASSPGDSLSTDTQYF. The CDR3 bases are TGTGCCAGTAGTCCTGGGGATTCTCTAAGCACAGATACGCAGTATTTT.

The chain recombines TRBV3-1 (or the pseudogene TRBV3-2) with TRBJ1-5; no reliable D call. V lost 1 base, J lost 6 bases, and 10 bases lay in between. There are 14 residues in the CDR3. CDR1 is LGHDT and CDR2 is YNNKEL in the germline V gene (reference sequence). The CDR3: CASSQGAVAQPQHF. In nucleotides, the CDR3 is TGTGCCAGCAGCCAAGGGGCAGTTGCTCAGCCCCAGCATTTT.

The chain uses TRBV5-1 and TRBJ1-3, with 8 bases aligning to TRBD1. There are 14 residues in the CDR3. The germline gives CDR1 SGHRS, CDR2 YFSETQ. Trimming took 4 bases from V and 6 from J; bases not matched to a gene: 6. The CDR3 nucleotides read TGCGCCAGCAGCGGACAGGGTGGTGTAAACACCATATATTTT. Encoded protein: CASSGQGGVNTIYF.

V is TRBV2 and J is TRBJ1-2; D is uncertain. The CDR3 is made up of 15 amino acids. Germline loops: CDR1 SNHLY, CDR2 FYNNEI. Trimming took off 2 bases at V and 2 bases at J, with 12 bases between the two ends. The CDR3 protein is CASSESPGLNYGYTF. In nucleotides, the CDR3 is TGTGCCAGCAGTGAATCTCCAGGACTCAACTATGGCTACACCTTC. The variable domain in full, completed from reference TRBV2 and TRBJ1-2, reads EPEVTQTPSHQVTQMGQEVILRCVPISNHLYFYWYRQILGQKVEFLVSFYNNEISEKSEIFDDQFSVERPDGSNFTLKIRSTKLEDSAMYFCASSESPGLNYGYTFGSGTRLTVV.